These 4 T cell receptor beta chains were all obtained from the same sample, sequenced in a study of T cell changes during pregnancy in multiple sclerosis. The repertoire was sequenced with immunoSEQ multiplex PCR; TCRdb's copy has only in-frame clones and lacks some. The data contain tens of thousands of clones, around 92% of them singletons. Specimen: CD8+ T cells from peripheral blood mononuclear cells, collected after pregnancy. The receptors were sampled from a female donor with multiple sclerosis, enrolled in a pregnancy study.

The CDR3 region has the DNA TGTGCCAGCAGCGCCCGGGTGTCCTACGAGCAGTACTTC. Its translation is CASSARVSYEQYF. The chain has TRBV6-5 and TRBJ2-7; D is uncertain. CDR1 and CDR2 (germline): MNHEY, SVGAGI. V was cut by 6 bases and J by 1 base, with 10 bases left in between. This CDR3 is built from 13 residues.

The chain is built from TRBV27 and TRBJ2-1; the match to TRBD2 covers 7 bases. This CDR3 comprises 16 residues. V shed 5 bases and J 0 bases; nucleotides not matched to a gene: 7. Germline V gene data show CDR1 as MNHEY and CDR2 as SMNVEV (reference sequence). The CDR3 loop reads CASSPRGGSSYNEQFF. The CDR3 DNA reads TGTGCCAGCAGTCCCCGAGGCGGGAGCTCCTACAATGAGCAGTTCTTC.

V gene TRBV29-1 combines with J gene TRBJ2-3, with D possibly TRBD1 on 5 matching bases. Trimming pared 6 bases from V and 9 bases from J, leaving 7 bases between. Looked up from germline, CDR1 is SQVTM and CDR2 is ANQGSEA. The CDR3 has 9 residues. The CDR3 protein is CSVGPTQYF. The CDR3 bases are TGCAGCGTGGGGCCCACGCAGTATTTT.

The V call is TRBV15, the J call TRBJ1-2; tentative D call: TRBD1 (5 bases). Trimming removed 3 bases at V and 3 bases at J, with 17 bases between. The germline V gene has CDR1 LNHNV and CDR2 YYDKDF (reference sequence). The CDR3 covers 16 residues. The CDR3 DNA follows: TGTGCCACCAGCAGCCGCACGGGGGTCTTGTACTATGGCTACACCTTC. Protein product: CATSSRTGVLYYGYTF.